A single sample is the source of the 4 T cell receptor beta chains below, sequenced in a study of blood T cell repertoires in COVID-19. The method was immunoSEQ multiplex PCR; TCRdb's version includes in-frame clones alone and lacks a portion of them. Of tens of thousands of clones listed, 70% to 80% are singletons. Sample: peripheral blood. Receptors were obtained from an elderly woman with acute or convalescent COVID-19.

CDR3 nucleotide sequence: TGTGCCAGCAGCTATGACAGGGGCACTGAAGCTTTCTTT. Translated, it gives CASSYDRGTEAFF. The rearrangement links TRBV7-3 to TRBJ1-1; the match to TRBD1 covers 8 bases. The V and J ends lost 4 bases and 4 bases, in that order; junction bases with no gene match: 2. CDR1 is SGHTA, CDR2 FQGTGA, per germline. The CDR3 spans 13 residues.

In regard to this clone: Compared with germline, one end of the junction differs, possibly owing to a read error. The chain has TRBV7-7 and TRBJ2-3, with TRBD2 matching 13 bases. From germline, CDR1 is SSHAT and CDR2 FNYEAQ (reference sequence). The CDR3 runs to 16 residues. DNA of the CDR3: TGTGCTAGCAGCGCGGGACTAGCGGGAAGCACAGATACGCAGTATTTT. Translated: CASSAGLAGSTDTQYF.

The chain joins TRBV5-1 to TRBJ2-1; 9 bases match TRBD2. CDR3 length: 16 amino acids. After removal of 4 bases from V and 7 bases from J, the junction contained 12 bases not matched to a gene. CDR1 and CDR2 (germline): SGHRS, YFSETQ. This chain's CDR3 is CASSLYSGSRGNEQFF. In nucleotides, the CDR3 is TGCGCCAGCAGCCTTTATAGCGGGAGTAGAGGGAATGAGCAGTTCTTC.

The J gene is TRBJ2-5, the V gene TRBV28; D might be TRBD1 (5 bases). V was trimmed by 10 bases and J by 7 bases, leaving 13 bases between them. Germline V lookup: CDR1 MDHEN, CDR2 SYDVKM. The CDR3 has 11 residues. CDR3 DNA: TGTGCCACAGGCGGCCAGGGGACCCAGTACTTC. This gives the protein CATGGQGTQYF.